This T cell receptor beta chain is from a study of CD8+ T cells in alopecia areata (dated by TCRdb to 2017 to 2018). For the study in its entirety: The treated patients took part in an open-label pilot trial in which moderate-to-severe alopecia areata was treated with oral tofacitinib at 5 to 10 mg twice daily. Tofacitinib was administered for 6 to 18 months, and 6 months of follow-up off drug were then conducted to assess delayed response and recurrence. In treated patients, disease severity was measured using the SALT score, which gives the percentage of scalp surface area affected. High-throughput TCRbeta sequencing was used to examine T cell clonal expansion in alopecia areata in both the C3H/HeJ mouse model and human patients. Human TCRbeta sequencing covered scalp tissue and sorted CD4+ and CD8+ peripheral blood T cells from patchy and totalis/universalis alopecia areata patients and healthy controls. Tofacitinib-treated patients had biopsies at baseline and at 4 and 24 weeks of treatment, with a later scalp biopsy in several patients. Scalp clonality was compared among normal scalp (n=4), patchy alopecia areata scalp (n=8), and alopecia totalis/universalis scalp (n=8). RNA was obtained with the PAXgene miRNA kit for fixed scalp, the miRNeasy kit for PBMCs, and the RNeasy kit for mouse skin. TCRbeta CDR3 regions were amplified by immunoSEQ multiplex PCR using 35 Vbeta forward and 13 Jbeta reverse primers. The research as a whole found: Tofacitinib significantly lowered scalp clonality and the number of expanded CD8+ clones among the top 100 scalp clones. Shared TCR sequences between patients were less evident than in mice, which may be partly attributable to HLA diversity in the patient population. Because the treated cohort was small and had only one nonresponder, larger studies are needed to examine links between baseline CD8+ expansion and response. Scalp TCR repertoire analysis is complicated because resident alphabeta T cells in normal human skin are also sequenced, whereas mouse skin is dominated by gammadelta T cells. Higher clonality and more expanded CD8+ clones were observed in lesional scalp than in normal scalp, particularly in alopecia totalis/universalis, a finding suggestive of antigenic drive. During tofacitinib treatment, many expanded lesional clones stuck around in both scalp and blood, and this persistence may partly explain why relapse happens after treatment is stopped.

V is shortened by 3 bases, J by 6 bases, and the region joining them spans 9 bases. CDR1 and CDR2, looked up from the germline V gene (reference sequence), are DFQATT and SNEGSKA. From its cysteine to its phenylalanine, the CDR3 spans 11 amino acids. Of the read, only the CDR3 DNA is kept; its 33 bases are in frame from base 1. Concerning this clone: Its target antigen remains unknown. The sample holds no much larger clone one base away, and base qualities are not on file.

This specimen's time point label, per the study, means: approximately 4 weeks on oral tofacitinib. The label giving this sample's treatment or condition can be read as: oral pan-JAK inhibitor, 5-10 mg twice daily. Peripheral blood and lesional scalp punch biopsies were obtained from patients with alopecia areata. PBMCs were separated by density centrifugation and stained for CD3, CD4 and CD8, after which CD4+ and CD8+ T cells were sorted on a FACSAria. Preparation of the library involved the immunoSEQ multiplex PCR assay. RNA was extracted from all samples and reverse transcribed into cDNA, which served as template for TCR sequencing. SuperScript III was used for first-strand cDNA synthesis, primed with a 2:1 mix of oligo-dT and random hexamers. A synthetic immune receptor repertoire was used to measure amplification bias, and any remaining bias was corrected computationally. The source study handled its data this way. Raw reads were preprocessed to remove errors, and CDR3 was defined according to IMGT conventions as the region from the conserved cysteine to phenylalanine. Clonality was computed by normalizing Shannon entropy by log2 of the number of productive unique TCRs and subtracting the result from 1. Scalp TCRbeta sequences were cross-referenced with sorted blood CD4 and CD8 repertoires so that the CD4 or CD8 identity of scalp clones could be inferred. TCRdb carries this immuneACCESS record with in-frame sequences only. Its versions omit some clonotypes, under half of them owing to an unresolved V gene in the studies checked, with the rest unexplained. D and trimming were read from the DNA, whereas the V and J calls and clone size are those reported in that table. This sample is represented by some 120,000 clones; approximately 60% of them were singletons. Around 5.7% of the sample rests with the top ten.

This sequence originates from a human donor with alopecia areata. The chain is encoded by TRBV20-1 joined to TRBJ2-7; the D gene cannot be resolved reliably. The starting material was CD4+ T cells sorted from blood, obtained at week 4, from a patient treated with tofacitinib. Here the CDR3 is given as CSASPLGEQYF. The DNA reads as follows: TGCAGTGCTAGTCCGCTGGGCGAGCAGTACTTC.